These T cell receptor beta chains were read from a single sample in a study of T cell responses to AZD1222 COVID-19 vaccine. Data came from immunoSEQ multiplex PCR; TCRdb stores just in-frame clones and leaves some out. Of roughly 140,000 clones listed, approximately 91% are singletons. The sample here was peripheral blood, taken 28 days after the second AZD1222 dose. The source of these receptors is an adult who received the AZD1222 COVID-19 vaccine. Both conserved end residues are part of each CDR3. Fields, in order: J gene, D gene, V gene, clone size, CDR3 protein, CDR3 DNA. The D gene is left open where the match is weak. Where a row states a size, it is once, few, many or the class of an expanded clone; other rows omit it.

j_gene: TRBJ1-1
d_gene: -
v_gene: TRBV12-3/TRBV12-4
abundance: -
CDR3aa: CASSFGGSTEAFF
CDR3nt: TGTGCCAGCAGTTTCGGTGGGAGTACTGAAGCTTTCTTT

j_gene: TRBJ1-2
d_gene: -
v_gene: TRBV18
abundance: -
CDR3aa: CASSSMQDYGYTF
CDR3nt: TGTGCCAGCTCATCGATGCAGGACTATGGCTACACCTTC

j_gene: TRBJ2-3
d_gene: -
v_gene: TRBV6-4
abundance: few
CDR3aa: CASSPHPEGSDTQYF
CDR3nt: TGTGCCAGCAGCCCGCACCCAGAAGGGTCAGATACGCAGTATTTT

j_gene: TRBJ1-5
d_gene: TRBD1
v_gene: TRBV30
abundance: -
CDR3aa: CAWTPGQTINQPQHF
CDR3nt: TGTGCCTGGACTCCGGGACAGACCATAAATCAGCCCCAGCATTTT

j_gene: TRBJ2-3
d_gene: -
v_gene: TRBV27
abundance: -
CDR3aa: CASSFLGQRTQYF
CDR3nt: TGTGCCAGCAGTTTCTTAGGACAAAGGACGCAGTATTTT

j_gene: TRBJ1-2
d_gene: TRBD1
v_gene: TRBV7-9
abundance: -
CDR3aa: CASSLGGQVYYGYTF
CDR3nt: TGTGCCAGCAGCTTAGGCGGACAGGTCTACTATGGCTACACCTTC

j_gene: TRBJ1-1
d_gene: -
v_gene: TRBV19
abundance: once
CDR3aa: CASSFSDRKAFF
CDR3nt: TGTGCCAGTAGTTTTAGTGACAGGAAAGCTTTCTTT

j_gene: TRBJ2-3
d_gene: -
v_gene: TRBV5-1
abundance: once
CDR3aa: CASRYEAGTDTQYF
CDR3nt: TGCGCCAGCAGATATGAAGCGGGCACAGATACGCAGTATTTT

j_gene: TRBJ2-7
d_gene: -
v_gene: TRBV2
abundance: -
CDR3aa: CASSSDSEQYF
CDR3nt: TGTGCCAGCAGCTCGGACAGCGAGCAGTACTTC

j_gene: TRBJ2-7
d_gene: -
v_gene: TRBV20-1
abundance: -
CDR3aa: CSASPGVSSYEQYF
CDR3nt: TGCAGTGCTAGTCCCGGGGTGAGCTCCTACGAGCAGTACTTC

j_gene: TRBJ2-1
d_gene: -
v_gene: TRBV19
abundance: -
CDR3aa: CASVGNNEQFF
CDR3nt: TGTGCCAGTGTGGGAAACAATGAGCAGTTCTTC

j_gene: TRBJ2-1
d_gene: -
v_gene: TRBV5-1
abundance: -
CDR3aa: CASSTLGASSYNEQFF
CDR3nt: TGCGCCAGCAGCACTTTGGGGGCTAGCAGCTACAATGAGCAGTTCTTC

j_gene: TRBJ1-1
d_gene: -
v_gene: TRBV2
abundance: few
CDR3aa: CASTSMRVNTEAFF
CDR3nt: TGTGCCAGCACCTCGATGCGGGTAAACACTGAAGCTTTCTTT

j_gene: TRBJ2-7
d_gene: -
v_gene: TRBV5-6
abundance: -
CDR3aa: CASSLDRVKDEQYF
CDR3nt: TGTGCCAGCAGCTTGGACAGGGTCAAGGACGAGCAGTACTTC

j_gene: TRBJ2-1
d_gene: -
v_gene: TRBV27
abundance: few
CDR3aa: CATNSGASSYNEQFF
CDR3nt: TGTGCCACTAACAGCGGTGCCAGCTCCTACAATGAGCAGTTCTTC

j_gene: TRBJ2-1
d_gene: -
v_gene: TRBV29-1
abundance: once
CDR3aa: CSVHAPRNNEQFF
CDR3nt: TGCAGCGTCCACGCCCCCAGAAACAATGAGCAGTTCTTC

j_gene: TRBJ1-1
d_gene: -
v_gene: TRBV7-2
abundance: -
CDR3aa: CASSLRELEAFF
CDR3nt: TGTGCCAGCAGCCTGAGGGAACTTGAAGCTTTCTTT

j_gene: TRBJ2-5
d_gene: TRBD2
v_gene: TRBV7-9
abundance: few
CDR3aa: CASSLEGLAGERETQYF
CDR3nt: TGTGCCAGCAGCTTAGAAGGTCTAGCGGGAGAACGGGAGACCCAGTACTTC

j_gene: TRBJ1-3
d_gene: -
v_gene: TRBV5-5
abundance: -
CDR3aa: CASSSPGGSGNTIYF
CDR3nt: TGTGCCAGCAGCTCCCCGGGCGGCTCTGGAAACACCATATATTTT

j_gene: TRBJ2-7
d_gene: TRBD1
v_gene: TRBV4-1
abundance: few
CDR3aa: CASSQDSHNRGRNEQYF
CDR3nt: TGCGCCAGCAGCCAAGACTCCCACAACAGGGGCAGGAACGAGCAGTACTTC

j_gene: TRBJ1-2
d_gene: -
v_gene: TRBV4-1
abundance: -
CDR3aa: CASSLGTGRTYGYTF
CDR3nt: TGCGCCAGCAGCCTGGGAACCGGGAGGACCTATGGCTACACCTTC

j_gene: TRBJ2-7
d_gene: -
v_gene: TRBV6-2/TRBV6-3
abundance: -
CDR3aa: CASSYASDRYSYEQYF
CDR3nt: TGTGCCAGCAGTTACGCATCCGACAGGTACTCCTACGAGCAGTACTTC

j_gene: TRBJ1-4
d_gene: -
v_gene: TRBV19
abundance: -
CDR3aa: CASSSAITDEKLFF
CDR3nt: TGTGCCAGTAGTTCGGCGATCACGGATGAAAAACTGTTTTTT

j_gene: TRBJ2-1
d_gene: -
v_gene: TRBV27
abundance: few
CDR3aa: CASSLYTGMRGEQFF
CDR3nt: TGTGCCAGCAGTTTATATACCGGCATGCGAGGTGAGCAGTTCTTC

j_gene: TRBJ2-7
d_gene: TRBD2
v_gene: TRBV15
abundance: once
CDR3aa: CATSRDPSGSEQYF
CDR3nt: TGTGCCACCAGCAGAGACCCTAGCGGGAGCGAGCAGTACTTC

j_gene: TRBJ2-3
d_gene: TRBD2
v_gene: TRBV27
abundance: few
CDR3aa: CASTPSSGRSGTQYF
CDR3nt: TGTGCCAGCACGCCCTCTAGCGGGAGGAGTGGTACGCAGTATTTT

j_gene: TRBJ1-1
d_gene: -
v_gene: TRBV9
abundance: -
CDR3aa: CASSSGLRTEAFF
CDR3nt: TGTGCCAGCAGCTCGGGGTTGCGGACTGAAGCTTTCTTT

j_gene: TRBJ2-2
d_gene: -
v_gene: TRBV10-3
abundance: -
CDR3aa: CAIRGTTNTGELFF
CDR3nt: TGTGCCATCAGAGGGACAACGAACACCGGGGAGCTGTTTTTT

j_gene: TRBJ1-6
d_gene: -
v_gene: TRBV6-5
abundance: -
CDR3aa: CASSYRGSPLHF
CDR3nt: TGTGCCAGCAGTTACCGGGGCTCACCCCTCCACTTT

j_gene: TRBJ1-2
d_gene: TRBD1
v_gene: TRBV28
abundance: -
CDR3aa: CASSPLDRDYGYTF
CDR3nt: TGTGCCAGCAGTCCCCTCGACAGGGACTATGGCTACACCTTC

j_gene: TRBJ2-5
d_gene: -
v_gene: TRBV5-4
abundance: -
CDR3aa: CASSSKTRRTFQETQYF
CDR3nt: TGTGCCAGCAGCTCTAAAACTCGGAGAACCTTCCAAGAGACCCAGTACTTC

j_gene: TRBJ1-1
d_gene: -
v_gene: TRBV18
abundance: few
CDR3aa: CASSPPGKNTEAFF
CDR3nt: TGTGCCAGCTCACCCCCAGGGAAAAACACTGAAGCTTTCTTT

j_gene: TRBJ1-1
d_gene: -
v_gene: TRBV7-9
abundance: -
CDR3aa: CASSFPTTRLNTEAFF
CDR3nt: TGTGCCAGCAGCTTCCCCACGACACGGTTGAACACTGAAGCTTTCTTT

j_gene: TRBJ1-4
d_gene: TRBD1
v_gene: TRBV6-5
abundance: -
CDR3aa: CASTNRGLFEKLFF
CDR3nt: TGTGCCAGCACCAACAGGGGGCTTTTTGAAAAACTGTTTTTT

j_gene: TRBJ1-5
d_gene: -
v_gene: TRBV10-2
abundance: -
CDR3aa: CASSDRTPNQPQHF
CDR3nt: TGCGCCAGCAGTGACAGGACCCCAAATCAGCCCCAGCATTTT

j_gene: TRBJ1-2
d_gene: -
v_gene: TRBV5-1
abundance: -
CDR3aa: CASSLEAGSNYGYTF
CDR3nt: TGCGCCAGCAGCTTGGAGGCAGGCTCTAACTATGGCTACACCTTC

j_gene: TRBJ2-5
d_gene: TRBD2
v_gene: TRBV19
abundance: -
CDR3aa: CASSYGASGAPIRQETQYF
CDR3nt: TGTGCCAGTTCGTACGGGGCTAGCGGGGCCCCAATCCGCCAAGAGACCCAGTACTTC

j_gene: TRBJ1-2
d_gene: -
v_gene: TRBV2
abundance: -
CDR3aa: CARAGPNYGYTF
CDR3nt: TGTGCCAGGGCCGGTCCTAACTATGGCTACACCTTC

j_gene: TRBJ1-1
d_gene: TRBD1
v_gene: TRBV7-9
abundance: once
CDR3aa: CASAIWGQGAKNTEAFF
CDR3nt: TGTGCCAGCGCTATTTGGGGACAGGGGGCGAAGAACACTGAAGCTTTCTTT

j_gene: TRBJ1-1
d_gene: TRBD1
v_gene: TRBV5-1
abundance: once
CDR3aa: CASSLAPTGGGTEAFF
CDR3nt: TGCGCCAGCAGCTTGGCCCCGACAGGGGGCGGCACTGAAGCTTTCTTT

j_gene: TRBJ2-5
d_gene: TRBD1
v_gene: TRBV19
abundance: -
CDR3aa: CASSRDRGRETQYF
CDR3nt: TGTGCCAGTAGTAGGGACAGGGGGCGCGAGACCCAGTACTTC

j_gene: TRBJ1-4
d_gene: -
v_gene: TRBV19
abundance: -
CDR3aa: CASSMAGYTEKLFF
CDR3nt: TGTGCCAGTAGTATGGCAGGGTACACTGAAAAACTGTTTTTT

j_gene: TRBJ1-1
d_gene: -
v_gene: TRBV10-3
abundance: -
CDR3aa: CALRGAMNTEAFF
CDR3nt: TGTGCCCTTCGGGGGGCTATGAACACTGAAGCTTTCTTT

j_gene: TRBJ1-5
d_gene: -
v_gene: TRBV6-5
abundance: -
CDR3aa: CASSYSGGGSNQPQHF
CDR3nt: TGTGCCAGCAGTTACTCCGGGGGTGGTAGCAATCAGCCCCAGCATTTT

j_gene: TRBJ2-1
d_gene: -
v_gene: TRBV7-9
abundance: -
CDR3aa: CASSSVRYYNEQFF
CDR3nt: TGTGCCAGCAGCTCGGTACGGTATTACAATGAGCAGTTCTTC

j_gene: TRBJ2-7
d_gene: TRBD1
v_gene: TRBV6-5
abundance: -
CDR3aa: CASRRTGGNEQYF
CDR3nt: TGTGCCAGCAGGAGGACAGGGGGCAACGAGCAGTACTTC

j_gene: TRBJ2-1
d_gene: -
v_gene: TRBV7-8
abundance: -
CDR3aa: CASSPRPVSDEQFF
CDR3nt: TGTGCCAGCAGCCCGCGACCTGTTTCGGATGAGCAGTTCTTC

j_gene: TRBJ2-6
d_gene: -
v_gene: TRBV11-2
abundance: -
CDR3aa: CASSLGTASSGANVLTF
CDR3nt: TGTGCCAGCAGCTTAGGGACAGCTAGCTCTGGGGCCAACGTCCTGACTTTC

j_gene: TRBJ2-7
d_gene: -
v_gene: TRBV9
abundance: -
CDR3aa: CASSVDGASYEQYF
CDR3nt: TGTGCCAGCAGCGTAGATGGGGCCTCCTACGAGCAGTACTTC

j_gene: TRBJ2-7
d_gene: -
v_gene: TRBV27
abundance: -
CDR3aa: CASSLMGSSYEQYF
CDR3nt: TGTGCCAGCAGTCTTATGGGAAGCTCCTACGAGCAGTACTTC

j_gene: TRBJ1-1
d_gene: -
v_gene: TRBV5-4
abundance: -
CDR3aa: CASSLVGGDTEAFF
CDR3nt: TGTGCCAGCAGCTTAGTCGGGGGGGACACTGAAGCTTTCTTT

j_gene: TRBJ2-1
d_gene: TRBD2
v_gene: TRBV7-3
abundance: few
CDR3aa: CASSAILAGGNEQFF
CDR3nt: TGTGCCAGCAGCGCTATACTAGCGGGGGGGAATGAGCAGTTCTTC